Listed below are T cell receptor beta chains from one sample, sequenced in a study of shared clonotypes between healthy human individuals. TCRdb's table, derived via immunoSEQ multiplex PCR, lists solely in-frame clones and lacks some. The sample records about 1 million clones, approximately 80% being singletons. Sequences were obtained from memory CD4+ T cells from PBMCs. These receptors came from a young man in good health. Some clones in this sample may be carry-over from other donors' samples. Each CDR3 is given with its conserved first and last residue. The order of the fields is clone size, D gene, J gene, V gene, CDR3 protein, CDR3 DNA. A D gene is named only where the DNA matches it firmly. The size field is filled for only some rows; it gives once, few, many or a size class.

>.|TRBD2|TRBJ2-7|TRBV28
CASSLGTTSGAYEQYF
TGTGCCAGCAGTTTAGGGACGACTAGCGGAGCCTACGAGCAGTACTTC
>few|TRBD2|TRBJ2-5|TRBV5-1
CASSLGASGGETQYF
TGCGCCAGCAGCTTGGGGGCTAGCGGAGGGGAGACCCAGTACTTC
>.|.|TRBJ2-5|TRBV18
CASSPGGKETQYF
TGTGCCAGCTCACCAGGTGGAAAAGAGACCCAGTACTTC
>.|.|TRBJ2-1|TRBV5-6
CASSLEARGEQFF
TGTGCCAGCAGCTTGGAGGCTAGAGGTGAGCAGTTCTTC
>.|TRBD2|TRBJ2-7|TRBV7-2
CASSPGLASDEQYF
TGTGCCAGCAGCCCGGGACTAGCGAGCGACGAGCAGTACTTC
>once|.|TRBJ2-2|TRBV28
CASSLSGTGELFF
TGTGCCAGCAGTCTCAGCGGGACCGGGGAGCTGTTTTTT
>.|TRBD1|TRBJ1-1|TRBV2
CASRGTGWVTEAFF
TGTGCCAGCAGGGGGACAGGGTGGGTCACTGAAGCTTTCTTT
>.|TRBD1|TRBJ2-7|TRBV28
CASISTGGSYEQYF
TGTGCCAGCATAAGTACAGGGGGATCCTACGAGCAGTACTTC
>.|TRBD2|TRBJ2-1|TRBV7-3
CASSLTGGLGKNEQFF
TGTGCCAGCAGCCTTACGGGGGGACTAGGCAAAAATGAGCAGTTCTTC
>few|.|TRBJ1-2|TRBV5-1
CASSLDSNFNYGYTF
TGCGCCAGCAGCTTGGACAGCAATTTTAACTATGGCTACACCTTC